The 24 T cell receptor beta chains reported below all come from one sample, sequenced in a study of T cells in Graves' hyperthyroidism and ophthalmopathy. RNA transcripts gave rise to amplified TCR beta CDR3 regions. The TCR CDR3 first-round RT-PCR relied on the HTBI primer set. TCRdb called the multiplex PCR reads again in MiXCR, with one record for every CDR3 protein. Among some 700,000 distinct CDR3 sequences listed, approximately 15% were seen once. Sequenced sample: blood. Receptors were obtained from a man aged 45 to 65 with Graves' hyperthyroidism.

In this sample, this clonotype turned up a few times. The chain uses TRBV18 and TRBJ2-7, with D tentatively TRBD2 (5 bases). The V gene lost 3 bases and the J gene lost 0 bases, with 15 bases spanning the gap. The CDR3 length is 16 residues. In germline, CDR1 is KGHSH, CDR2 LQKENI. The CDR3, as DNA: TGTGCCAGCTCACCCTCCACGGCTCGGGACTCCTACGAGCAGTACTTC. It translates to CASSPSTARDSYEQYF.

This clonotype was recorded at least ten times. The chain recombines TRBV2 with TRBJ2-3; TRBD2 matches 9 bases. With 4 bases clipped from V and 5 bases from J, the junction kept 7 bases outside the gene matches. The V gene's germline CDR1 is SNHLY and CDR2 FYNNEI. The CDR3 is 15 amino acids. The CDR3 sequence: CASSGGSGSIDTQYF. CDR3 bases: TGTGCCAGCAGTGGTGGTAGCGGGAGTATAGATACGCAGTATTTT. The variable domain in full, completed from reference TRBV2 and TRBJ2-3, reads EPEVTQTPSHQVTQMGQEVILRCVPISNHLYFYWYRQILGQKVEFLVSFYNNEISEKSEIFDDQFSVERPDGSNFTLKIRSTKLEDSAMYFCASSGGSGSIDTQYFGPGTRLTVL.

The rearrangement uses TRBV20-1 and TRBJ1-5; D gene uncertain. CDR1 and CDR2 from the germline V gene are DFQATT and SNEGSKA (reference sequence). The CDR3 loop spans 14 amino acids. Trimming shortened V by 4 bases and J by 2 bases, and 12 bases separated the two germline ends. CDR3 residues: CSAKRGYGNQPQHF. DNA for the CDR3: TGCAGTGCTAAACGGGGATATGGCAATCAGCCCCAGCATTTT.

The rearrangement links TRBV12-3 or TRBV12-4 to TRBJ1-4; TRBD1 matches at 7 bases. This CDR3 has 13 residues. Trimming at V came to 6 bases and at J to 5 bases, leaving 3 bases not matched to a gene. CDR3 sequence: CASRGQMNEKLFF. Written as DNA, the CDR3 is TGTGCCAGCAGGGGACAGATGAATGAAAAACTGTTTTTT.

The genes are TRBV28 and TRBJ1-4; D gene uncertain. This CDR3 has 13 amino acids. Looked up from germline, CDR1 is MDHEN and CDR2 is SYDVKM. Trimming left V 6 bases short and J 6 bases short, with 11 bases between. CDR3 nucleotides: TGTGCCAGCAGATCCCCCCTGGATGAAAAACTGTTTTTT. This gives the protein CASRSPLDEKLFF.

This clonotype was seen ten or more times. The chain has TRBV7-2 and TRBJ2-3, with TRBD2 matching over 7 bases. The junction had 12 bases not matched to a gene; V was cut back by 4 bases and J by 2 bases. Germline V gene data show CDR1 as SGHTA and CDR2 as FQGNSA. The CDR3 is made up of 17 amino acids. CDR3 DNA sequence: TGTGCCAGCAGCTCCCCAGAACTAGCGACTATCACAGATACGCAGTATTTT. As protein: CASSSPELATITDTQYF.

Note on this clonotype: A read error may be the cause here, since a much bigger clone is one base away. This sequence joins TRBV10-3 and TRBJ1-6, with unresolved D. Germline CDR1 and CDR2: ENHRY and SYGVKD. Deletions cut 10 bases from V and 7 bases from J, with 29 bases between. The CDR3 is 18 amino acids. DNA of the CDR3: TGTGCCACCGCAACCCACCTTCCTAGAGACTCCGACAATTCACCCCTCCACTTT. Its protein product is CATATHLPRDSDNSPLHF.

This clonotype was observed many times. This chain connects TRBV30 to TRBJ2-2; D ambiguous. Germline V gene sequence: CDR1 GTSNPN, CDR2 SVGIG (reference sequence). V was cut by 3 bases and J by 3 bases, with 8 bases left in between. The CDR3 has 13 amino acids. CDR3 sequence (DNA): TGTGCCTGGAGCTGGCTTCACACCGGGGAGCTGTTTTTT. Translating it yields CAWSWLHTGELFF.

The table lists this clonotype with many counts. The chain recombines TRBV7-2 with TRBJ2-7; D is ambiguous. V was pared by 5 bases and J by 2 bases, with 7 bases between. CDR3 size: 12 residues. CDR1 is SGHTA, CDR2 FQGNSA, per germline. CDR3 nucleotides: TGTGCCAGCAGCCAATTCGCCTACGAGCAGTACTTC. It encodes CASSQFAYEQYF.

This clonotype was seen many times. The chain's CDR3 is CASILTASGNTIYF. CDR3 nucleotide sequence: TGTGCCAGCATTCTGACTGCCTCTGGAAACACCATATATTTT. This chain links TRBV12-3 or TRBV12-4 with TRBJ1-3; D unclear. This CDR3 has 14 residues. Trimming stripped 7 bases from V and 0 bases from J, with 10 bases between.

This clonotype was counted only a few times. The chain links TRBV10-1 to TRBJ2-3; 11 nucleotides agree with TRBD2. The CDR3 runs 16 residues. Germline lookup yields CDR1 WNHNN and CDR2 SYGVQD (reference sequence). V dropped 3 bases and J dropped 4; count of bases not matched to a gene: 6. CDR3 DNA sequence: TGCGCCAGCAGTGACTTGACTAGCGGGAACTCAGATACGCAGTATTTT. This encodes CASSDLTSGNSDTQYF.

This clonotype showed up just a few times. The V call is TRBV18, the J call TRBJ2-5, with 10 bases lining up with TRBD1. CDR1 and CDR2 (germline): KGHSH, LQKENI. This CDR3 spans 15 amino acids. The J segment lost 5 bases and the V segment lost 4 bases, leaving 7 bases of the junction unmatched. Written as DNA, the CDR3 is TGTGCCAGCTCACTCCGGGACAGGGGAGCGGAGACCCAGTACTTC. It codes for CASSLRDRGAETQYF.

Many counts were recorded for this clonotype. The chain employs TRBV27 and TRBJ1-2, with D perhaps TRBD1 (5 bases). Germline V gene sequence: CDR1 MNHEY, CDR2 SMNVEV (reference sequence). V lost 3 bases and J 7 bases, leaving 15 bases between the germline ends. The CDR3 is 14 amino acids. The CDR3 reads CASSLRQGDGGYTF. As DNA, the CDR3 is TGTGCCAGCAGTTTGAGGCAGGGAGACGGTGGCTACACCTTC.

This clonotype occurred a few times. The rearrangement joins TRBV30 to TRBJ2-5; the match to TRBD2 covers 8 bases. V dropped 1 base and J dropped 2; count of bases not matched to a gene: 6. CDR3 size: 15 residues. CDR1 and CDR2 from the germline V gene are GTSNPN and SVGIG (reference sequence). In DNA form, the CDR3 reads TGTGCCTGGAGTGATCGGGGGGGGGGGCAAGAGACCCAGTACTTC. Amino acid sequence: CAWSDRGGGQETQYF.

This clonotype was seen a few times. This sequence joins TRBV6-1 and TRBJ1-1; 9 nucleotides match TRBD1. Germline CDR1 and CDR2: MNHNS and SASEGT. The ends lost 6 bases at V and 4 bases at J; junction bases unmatched: 12. This CDR3 has 16 residues. The CDR3 here is CASRTHRQGGVTEAFF. CDR3 nucleotide sequence: TGTGCCAGCAGAACCCATAGACAGGGGGGAGTCACTGAAGCTTTCTTT.

The rearrangement uses TRBV4-3 and TRBJ1-4; TRBD1 matches 8 bases. V lost 1 base and J lost 7; bases outside the gene matches: 2. The CDR3 sequence is 14 residues long. The germline V gene encodes CDR1 LGHNA and CDR2 YSLEER. The CDR3 is CASSQAGGFEKLFF. The CDR3 DNA sequence: TGCGCCAGCAGCCAAGCAGGGGGCTTTGAAAAACTGTTTTTT.

This clonotype was recorded many times. The V call is TRBV20-1, the J call TRBJ2-7; D unresolved. Germline assignment: CDR1 DFQATT and CDR2 SNEGSKA (reference sequence). This CDR3 is 15 amino acids long. The V end was cut by 0 bases, the J end by 6 bases, with 18 bases between. The chain's CDR3 is CSARDVSHPHGEQYF. For the CDR3, the DNA is TGCAGTGCTAGAGATGTGTCTCATCCCCATGGCGAGCAGTACTTC.

This clonotype occurred many times. The chain carries TRBV20-1 and TRBJ2-3; 7 positions match TRBD1. The CDR3 length is 16 residues. Germline V gene data show CDR1 as DFQATT and CDR2 as SNEGSKA (reference sequence). V shed 6 bases, J shed 2 bases, and the junction held 14 bases outside the gene matches. CDR3 in DNA: TGCAGTGCCCGATATGGACAGGCACTACTCACAGATACGCAGTATTTT. This sequence encodes CSARYGQALLTDTQYF.

Worth noting for this clonotype: One base away lies a much larger clone, so this may be a sequencing read error. The chain links TRBV5-1 to TRBJ2-1; 7 bases map to TRBD1. The CDR3 totals 16 residues. Germline CDR1 reads SGHRS; CDR2 reads YFSETQ. Written as DNA, the CDR3 is TGCGCCAGTTCACAAGGACCGGGACAGAGTTACAATGAGCAGCTCTTC. Translating it yields CASSQGPGQSYNEQLF.

The chain carries TRBV6-5 and TRBJ2-7, with D possibly matching TRBD2 (5 bases). The CDR3 is made up of 14 amino acids. The V end lost 0 bases, the J end lost 4 bases, and 10 bases lay between the germline ends. Germline V CDR1 and CDR2: MNHEY, SVGAGI. The CDR3 reads CASSYSRGKYEQYF. The CDR3 DNA sequence: TGTGCCAGCAGTTACTCGAGAGGGAAGTACGAGCAGTACTTC.

As concerns this clonotype: A much larger clone lies a single base off, so this may be a read error. The chain uses TRBV12-3 or TRBV12-4 and TRBJ2-7, with 11 bases aligning to TRBD1. CDR3 size: 16 residues. The CDR3: CASRLSGTGGNYVQYF. The DNA of the CDR3 is TGTGCCAGCAGACTCTCCGGGACAGGGGGAAACTACGTGCAGTACTTC.

In its sample, this clonotype was seen a few times. A read error may explain this, as a much larger clone is one base away. The chain joins TRBV12-3 or TRBV12-4 to TRBJ1-2, with no clear D. Trimming stripped 1 base from V and 4 bases from J, with 16 bases between. This CDR3 contains 16 residues. CDR3 in amino acids: CASSLGRLSGIYGYTF. CDR3 bases: TGTGCCAGCAGTTTAGGAAGATTAAGCGGGATCTATGGCTACACCTTC.

This clonotype has just a few counts. Written as DNA, the CDR3 is TGTGCCACCAGTGAGTTAACAGGGGGCAAGTACGAGCAGTACTTC. Its protein is CATSELTGGKYEQYF. The V call is TRBV24-1, the J call TRBJ2-7, with TRBD1 matching 9 bases. The CDR3 is 15 amino acids. V shed 4 bases and J 4 bases; nucleotides not matched to a gene: 7. CDR1 is KGHDR, CDR2 SFDVKD, per germline.

The chain couples TRBV12-3 or TRBV12-4 to TRBJ1-1; a possible D gene is TRBD1 (5 bases). Trimming removed 8 bases from V and 7 bases from J, with 14 bases in between. There are 12 residues in the CDR3. Written as DNA, the CDR3 is TGTGCCAGCGCCTGGTCCCAGGGTGAAGCTTTCTTT. Amino acids: CASAWSQGEAFF.